This entry lists 9 T cell receptor beta chains sequenced from one sample in a study of T-cell reconstitution after alpha-beta-depleted transplantation in children. Preparation of the TCRbeta library involved a method that used unique molecular identifiers. TCRdb processed the PCR reads anew with MiXCR; each CDR3 protein has one entry. The table shows around 580,000 distinct CDR3 sequences, with 23% occurring only once. This sample comprised PBMCs, mostly from graft donor cells, obtained 360 days after TCRalphabeta/CD19-depleted stem cell transplant. The receptors shown here come from a boy less than two years old who had a stem cell transplant for acute myeloid leukemia, so the T cells may come from the graft donor.

This clonotype was seen at least ten times. The chain recombines TRBV29-1 with TRBJ1-2; 7 bases agree with TRBD1. The junction had 18 bases not matched to a gene; V was cut back by 0 bases and J by 5 bases. The CDR3 has 18 amino acids. From germline, CDR1 is SQVTM and CDR2 ANQGSEA. CDR3 sequence: CSVEDVRFRGQWSYGYTF. The CDR3 bases are TGCAGCGTTGAAGATGTTCGGTTCCGGGGACAGTGGTCTTATGGCTACACCTTC.

The V and J genes are TRBV10-3 and TRBJ1-1; possible D gene TRBD1, 6 bases. This CDR3 region has 13 residues. Germline lookup yields CDR1 ENHRY and CDR2 SYGVKD. Trimming left V 2 bases short and J 8 bases short, with 12 bases between. CDR3 nucleotide sequence: TGTGCCATCAGTGAGATCGGGGGGACAGAAGCTTTCTTT. The encoded protein is CAISEIGGTEAFF.

J is TRBJ2-5 and V is TRBV20-1; D possibly uses TRBD1 or TRBD2 (5 bases each). Looked up from germline, CDR1 is DFQATT and CDR2 is SNEGSKA (reference sequence). V shed 5 bases and J shed 5 bases, with 21 bases lying between them. The CDR3 consists of 15 residues. CDR3 sequence: CSALLRDLPPETQYF. The CDR3 nucleotides read TGCAGTGCTCTCCTCCGGGACCTCCCTCCGGAGACCCAGTACTTC.

This clonotype was picked up many times. This chain joins TRBV28 and TRBJ2-1; D possibly corresponds to TRBD2 (5 bases). In germline, CDR1 is MDHEN, CDR2 SYDVKM. V lost 10 bases and J lost 15, with 22 bases in between. This CDR3 is built from 12 residues. The CDR3 sequence is CATSEGAATRFF. CDR3 DNA: TGTGCCACCAGCGAGGGCGCCGCAACCAGGTTCTTC.

This clonotype was counted only a few times. The chain is built from TRBV3-1 and TRBJ1-1; D not certain. The V and J ends lost 0 bases and 3 bases respectively, with 14 bases between them. The CDR3 has 16 amino acids. Germline V gene sequence: CDR1 LGHDT, CDR2 YNNKEL (reference sequence). CDR3 sequence: CASSQELSLGDTEAFF. The CDR3 bases are TGTGCCAGCAGCCAAGAGCTTAGCCTCGGGGACACTGAAGCTTTCTTT.

This clonotype has more than one count but fewer than ten. The chain is built from TRBV12-3 or TRBV12-4 and TRBJ2-7; the D gene is possibly TRBD1 (6 bases). V was pared by 5 bases and J by 0 bases, with 17 bases between. CDR3 size: 16 residues. CDR3 protein: CASSPPTGPSSYEQYF. CDR3 in DNA: TGTGCCAGCAGTCCACCTACAGGGCCTAGCTCCTACGAGCAGTACTTC.

The V and J genes are TRBV7-8 and TRBJ2-3; D not resolved. Trimming removed 2 bases at V and 0 bases at J, with 6 bases between. CDR1 and CDR2 from the germline V gene are SGHVS and FQNEAQ. This CDR3 has 14 residues. The CDR3 nucleotides are TGTGCCAGCAGCTTATCGCATAGCACAGATACGCAGTATTTT. Protein: CASSLSHSTDTQYF.

This chain links TRBV6-6 with TRBJ2-1, with D unclear. The CDR3 loop spans 13 amino acids. From germline, CDR1 is MNHNY and CDR2 SVGAGI (reference sequence). V was pared by 6 bases and J by 3 bases, with 9 bases between. In nucleotides, the CDR3 is TGTGCCAGCAGCACACTTGGCTACAATGAGCAGTTCTTC. It codes for CASSTLGYNEQFF.

This clonotype was seen ten or more times. This rearrangement joins TRBV4-3 to TRBJ2-5; D is unclear. Germline V gene data show CDR1 as LGHNA and CDR2 as YSLEER. With 0 bases removed from V and 5 bases from J, the gap between germline ends came to 10 bases. The CDR3 is 14 residues long. DNA of the CDR3: TGCGCCAGCAGCCAAGATCGGAACGAGGAGACCCAGTACTTC. Its translation: CASSQDRNEETQYF.